This T cell receptor beta chain was documented in a study of CD8 T cells in Susac syndrome. Germline loops: CDR1 SEHNR, CDR2 FQNEAQ (reference sequence). This CDR3 contains 19 residues. J was trimmed by 1 base and V by 1 base; bases with no gene match: 14. Random hexamers served to reverse transcribe roughly 0.5 to 1 ug RNA. With immunoSEQ multiplex PCR, TCR beta CDR3 was amplified across 54 Vbeta and 13 Jbeta. TCRdb used MiXCR to reprocess the immunoSEQ multiplex PCR reads, holding one entry per CDR3 protein. The repertoire holds more than 100,000 distinct CDR3 sequences, with over 80% as singletons. The multiple sclerosis control group was made up of treatment-naive patients with stable or active relapsing-remitting disease.

The sequence was obtained from a human donor with multiple sclerosis. The rearrangement uses TRBV7-9 and TRBJ2-3, with TRBD2 matching over 7 bases. Specimen: CD8+ T cells from PBMCs. CDR3 in amino acids: CASSLGPTVAGEGTDTQYF. CDR3 sequence (DNA): TGTGCCAGCAGCTTAGGCCCCACTGTTGCGGGAGAGGGCACAGATACGCAGTATTTT.